This T cell receptor (beta chain) was sequenced for a study of control samples from healthy donors and cancer patients (dated by TCRdb to about 2020). The CDR3 holds 14 amino acids from the cysteine to the phenylalanine. The kept DNA is CDR3 alone, 42 bases in frame from the first base. CDR1 and CDR2 are drawn from the germline V gene: SGHRS, YFSETQ. The junction shows trimming of 2 bases on V and 4 bases on J, plus 9 bases between the germline ends. To note about this clone: No antigen is known for it. No much larger clone exists at a distance of one base, and base qualities are not known.

Library preparation used the immunoSEQ multiplex PCR assay. As stored in TCRdb, this immuneACCESS dataset retains in-frame rearrangements with V and J assigned. A fraction of the clones does not appear; measured against another copy, unresolved V genes explain less than half of the discrepancy, and the remainder lacks a known reason. This sample comprises some 70,000 clones, about 83% of them detected only once. Less than 20% of the sample is taken by the ten largest. Sequencing was performed on blood. The V and J genes are TRBV5-1 and TRBJ2-2, with the identity of the D gene unclear. The source of this sequence is a man between 60 and 75 years old in good health. At the DNA level, the sequence is TGCGCCAGCAGCTTCGATAGTCTCACCGGGGAGCTGTTTTTT. Its protein is CASSFDSLTGELFF.